Following are 27 T cell receptor beta chains from one sample sequenced in a study of response to subunit inactivated influenza vaccine. From the RT-PCR reads, TCRdb called clonotypes with MiXCR, one entry per CDR3 protein. The sample has around 190,000 distinct CDR3 sequences; roughly 8.7% are singletons. The sample was non-naive T cells sorted from PBMCs, taken on the day of vaccination. The receptors here all came from a man aged 50 to 59 who received an inactivated influenza vaccine.

This clonotype was seen a handful of times. The chain carries TRBV19 and TRBJ2-7; D gene unclear. CDR3 length: 14 residues. Germline V gives CDR1 LNHDA, CDR2 SQIVND (reference sequence). V was cut by 1 base and J by 3 bases, with 10 bases left in between. The CDR3 here is CASSIGHLDYEQYF. CDR3 in DNA: TGTGCCAGTAGTATAGGACACTTAGACTACGAGCAGTACTTC.

This clonotype was detected many times. V is TRBV20-1 and J is TRBJ2-7, with a tentative D call TRBD1 (5 bases). The V and J ends lost 0 bases and 4 bases respectively, with 10 bases between them. The CDR3 is made up of 13 amino acids. The V gene's germline CDR1 is DFQATT and CDR2 SNEGSKA (reference sequence). This CDR3 is CSAREGQEYEQYF. In DNA, the CDR3 is TGCAGTGCTAGAGAGGGGCAGGAATACGAGCAGTACTTC.

This clonotype was found a few times. CDR3: CASSPPANYGYTF. DNA for the CDR3: TGTGCCAGCTCACCCCCAGCGAACTATGGCTACACCTTC. The chain links TRBV18 to TRBJ1-2; D call uncertain. Germline V gene data show CDR1 as KGHSH and CDR2 as LQKENI. CDR3 length: 13 residues. The V and J ends lost 3 bases and 2 bases respectively, with 7 bases between them.

The chain employs TRBV6-2 or TRBV6-3 and TRBJ2-1; 7 bases map to TRBD1. With V trimmed by 10 bases and J by 6 bases, 6 bases remained unmatched. The CDR3 has 12 residues. CDR1 MNHEY and CDR2 SVGEGT come from the germline V gene. CDR3 DNA sequence: TGTGCCATCGGACAGGTCCCCAATGAGCAGTTCTTC. It translates to CAIGQVPNEQFF.

A few counts support this clonotype. The chain has TRBV27 and TRBJ2-7, with 9 bases lining up with TRBD1. The germline gives CDR1 MNHEY, CDR2 SMNVEV (reference sequence). This CDR3 has 16 amino acids. Trimming at V came to 6 bases and at J to 6 bases, leaving 15 bases not matched to a gene. The CDR3 loop is CASSSRPRTGVSEQYF. For the CDR3, the DNA is TGTGCCAGCAGCTCAAGACCACGGACAGGGGTGAGCGAGCAGTACTTC.

This clonotype was observed a handful of times. The V gene is TRBV7-9, the J gene TRBJ2-5; D remains ambiguous. V was shortened by 0 bases and J by 2 bases, with 7 bases between the two germline ends. Per the germline V gene, CDR1 is SEHNR and CDR2 is FQNEAQ (reference sequence). The CDR3 has 14 residues. For the CDR3, the DNA is TGTGCCAGCAGCTTAGCGGTGCTACAAGAGACCCAGTACTTC. It encodes CASSLAVLQETQYF.

This clonotype has more than one count but fewer than ten. The chain has TRBV3-1 and TRBJ2-3; D not certain. CDR1 is LGHDT and CDR2 is YNNKEL in the germline V gene (reference sequence). The CDR3 has 15 amino acids. V lost 4 bases and J 1 base, leaving 12 bases between the germline ends. CDR3 in DNA: TGTGCCAGCAGCCGATCGTTCTTCGGCACAGATACGCAGTATTTT. Encoded protein: CASSRSFFGTDTQYF.

This chain joins TRBV6-5 and TRBJ2-5; a weak D match, TRBD2 (6 bases). CDR3 size: 16 residues. Trimming removed 0 bases from V and 5 bases from J, with 16 bases in between. Germline assignment: CDR1 MNHEY and CDR2 SVGAGI. The CDR3 loop is CASSYSGRGRGETQYF. The DNA for the CDR3 is TGTGCCAGCAGTTACTCGGGGCGGGGTCGAGGGGAGACCCAGTACTTC.

This clonotype was counted many times. The chain uses TRBV29-1 and TRBJ2-3; D is unclear. This CDR3 comprises 13 residues. In germline, CDR1 is SQVTM, CDR2 ANQGSEA. V gave up 4 bases and J gave up 0 bases, with 8 bases separating them. The CDR3 is CSVGDTSTDTQYF. The CDR3 nucleotides are TGCAGCGTTGGTGATACTAGCACAGATACGCAGTATTTT.

With respect to this clonotype: One end of the junction does not line up with germline, which may come from a read error. J is TRBJ2-1 and V is TRBV15; tentative D call: TRBD1 (6 bases). The germline V gene encodes CDR1 LNHNV and CDR2 YYDKDF (reference sequence). CDR3 length equals 14 residues. CDR3 DNA: TGTGCCACCAGCAGAGACAGGGGTTACAATGAGCAGTCCTTC. Amino acids: CATSRDRGYNEQSF.

This clonotype was counted at least ten times. The V and J genes are TRBV7-8 and TRBJ2-7; D call uncertain. Germline V gene lookup returns CDR1 SGHVS and CDR2 FQNEAQ. The CDR3 is 18 amino acids. Between the trimmed V and J ends, which lost 5 bases and 0 bases, there was a span of 23 bases. In DNA, the CDR3 is TGTGCCAGCAGCCCAAAAAAAGCCGGATCTCAAGCCTCCTACGAGCAGTACTTC. Its translation: CASSPKKAGSQASYEQYF.

This clonotype was detected many times. The CDR3 nucleotides are TGCGCCAGCAGCTTGGGGGACAGGGTTGGAAGATCTGAAGCTTTCTTT. It yields the protein CASSLGDRVGRSEAFF. The gene calls are TRBV5-1 and TRBJ1-1, with 9 positions matching TRBD1. Per germline, CDR1 SGHRS and CDR2 YFSETQ. This CDR3 has 16 amino acids. V lost 0 bases, J lost 6 bases, and 9 bases stayed unmatched. Full variable domain (remainder filled in from reference TRBV5-1 and TRBJ1-1): KAGVTQTPRYLIKTRGQQVTLSCSPISGHRSVSWYQQTPGQGLQFLFEYFSETQRNKGNFPGRFSGRQFSNSRSEMNVSTLELGDSALYLCASSLGDRVGRSEAFFGQGTRLTVV.

The V gene is TRBV29-1, the J gene TRBJ1-2; D is unresolved. The CDR3 spans 12 residues. Trimming shortened V by 4 bases and J by 2 bases, and 8 bases separated the two germline ends. Germline assignment: CDR1 SQVTM and CDR2 ANQGSEA. DNA for the CDR3: TGCAGCGTTGTCGGGCTGAACTATGGCTACACCTTC. Translation gives CSVVGLNYGYTF.

This clonotype was seen a handful of times. This chain connects TRBV20-1 to TRBJ2-1; TRBD2 matches at 16 bases. Germline CDR1 is DFQATT and CDR2 is SNEGSKA (reference sequence). J lost 2 bases, V lost 1 base, and 2 bases had no gene match. This CDR3 region has 17 residues. CDR3 loop: CSARGGLAGGTYNEQFF. The CDR3 DNA reads as TGCAGTGCTAGAGGGGGACTAGCGGGAGGGACCTACAATGAGCAGTTCTTC.

CDR3 sequence (DNA): TGTGCCAGCAGATTAGGGGGGTTGAACACCGGGGAGCTGTTTTTT. It codes for CASRLGGLNTGELFF. This sequence joins TRBV27 and TRBJ2-2; D may be TRBD1 or TRBD2 (6 bases each). In germline, CDR1 is MNHEY, CDR2 SMNVEV (reference sequence). V lost 6 bases and J lost 1, with 12 bases in between. CDR3 length: 15 residues.

The table lists this clonotype with many counts. The DNA for the CDR3 is TGCGCCAGCAGCTTGGCTCAGCAATCCTCTGAAGCTTTCTTT. It specifies CASSLAQQSSEAFF. The rearrangement joins TRBV5-1 to TRBJ1-1; D is ambiguous. The CDR3 consists of 14 residues. V was cut by 0 bases and J by 6 bases, with 12 bases left in between. The V gene's germline CDR1 is SGHRS and CDR2 YFSETQ.

This clonotype was recorded a few times. V is TRBV7-2 and J is TRBJ2-7; D is perhaps TRBD2 (6 bases). CDR1 and CDR2 (germline): SGHTA, FQGNSA. The CDR3 is made up of 17 amino acids. V lost 5 bases and J lost 0, with 20 bases in between. CDR3 nucleotide sequence: TGTGCCAGCAGCCCAGGGCAGAGGGCTAGCGACTCCTACGAGCAGTACTTC. Protein product: CASSPGQRASDSYEQYF. The whole variable domain, remainder taken from reference TRBV7-2 and TRBJ2-7, is GAGVSQSPSNKVTEKGKDVELRCDPISGHTALYWYRQSLGQGLEFLIYFQGNSAPDKSGLPSDRFSAERTGGSVSTLTIQRTQQEDSAVYLCASSPGQRASDSYEQYFGPGTRLTVT.

CDR3 in DNA: TGTGCCAGCAGCGCCTCCGGGACACCCTACAATGAGCAGTTCTTC. Residues: CASSASGTPYNEQFF. The chain recombines TRBV9 with TRBJ2-1; possible D gene TRBD1, 6 bases. Germline CDR1 reads SGDLS; CDR2 reads YYNGEE. The CDR3 runs to 15 residues. Trimming left V 3 bases short and J 2 bases short, with 12 bases between.

This clonotype was observed once. This sequence joins TRBV4-1 and TRBJ1-1; a possible D gene is TRBD1 (6 bases). With 1 base removed from V and 2 bases from J, the gap between germline ends came to 11 bases. Germline assignment: CDR1 MGHRA and CDR2 YSYEKL. This CDR3 region has 15 residues. For the CDR3, the DNA is TGCGCCAGCAGCCAAGTTGGGGGGGCTAACACTGAAGCTTTCTTT. Translated, it gives CASSQVGGANTEAFF.

This clonotype was counted a few times. The V call is TRBV5-5, the J call TRBJ2-7; the D gene is possibly TRBD2 (5 bases). This CDR3 contains 15 residues. Trimming left V 4 bases short and J 0 bases short, with 14 bases between. Per the germline V gene, CDR1 is SGHKS and CDR2 is YYEKEE (reference sequence). CDR3 loop: CASSPGYLSSYEQYF. DNA of the CDR3: TGTGCCAGCAGCCCGGGGTACTTGAGCTCCTACGAGCAGTACTTC.

The chain has TRBV5-5 and TRBJ2-6; 11 bases are shared with TRBD1. The length of the CDR3 is 17 residues. V was clipped by 3 bases and J by 8 bases; unmatched bases: 10. Germline CDR1 SGHKS, CDR2 YYEKEE (reference sequence). The CDR3 is CASSSGQGAISTNVLTF. DNA for the CDR3: TGTGCCAGCAGCTCTGGACAGGGGGCCATATCTACCAACGTCCTGACTTTC.

The chain combines TRBV11-1 with TRBJ2-5; maybe TRBD2 (6 bases). The CDR3 runs 16 residues. Germline V gene data show CDR1 as SGHAT and CDR2 as FQDESV (reference sequence). Trimming removed 1 base at V and 3 bases at J, with 15 bases between. This CDR3 reads CASSLGVGGSKETQYF. The DNA of the CDR3 is TGTGCCAGCAGCTTAGGAGTAGGAGGGAGCAAAGAGACCCAGTACTTC.

This clonotype was recorded a few times. CDR3 nucleotide sequence: TGTGCCAGCAGCTTAGGGGATAGCTCCAGCTTCTTC. It encodes CASSLGDSSSFF. The genes are TRBV7-9 and TRBJ2-1; D not certain. V was shortened by 1 base and J by 16 bases, with 14 bases between the two germline ends. The CDR3 runs 12 residues. Germline V CDR1 and CDR2: SEHNR, FQNEAQ (reference sequence).

The chain couples TRBV6-1 to TRBJ1-1, with D uncertain. CDR3 length: 10 amino acids. Trimming took off 5 bases at V and 6 bases at J, with 4 bases between the two ends. In germline, CDR1 is MNHNS, CDR2 SASEGT. The CDR3 spells CASSWSEAFF. For the CDR3, the DNA is TGTGCCAGCAGTTGGTCTGAAGCTTTCTTT.

The chain combines TRBV10-2 with TRBJ2-1; 8 positions agree with TRBD2. This CDR3 has 15 residues. V trimming: 3 bases; J trimming: 7 bases; junction bases outside the gene matches: 8. The germline V gene has CDR1 WSHSY and CDR2 SAAADI. The CDR3 region has the DNA TGCGCCAGCAGTGATCACGGGGGGGCGCAGAATGAGCAGTTCTTC. Protein product: CASSDHGGAQNEQFF.

In its sample, this clonotype was seen a few times. The V and J genes are TRBV28 and TRBJ1-1, with D perhaps TRBD1 (5 bases). Deletions cut 3 bases from V and 5 bases from J, with 10 bases between. The CDR3 sequence is 13 residues long. The germline V gene has CDR1 MDHEN and CDR2 SYDVKM. The CDR3 protein is CASSLGLRTEAFF. CDR3 coding DNA: TGTGCCAGCAGTTTGGGGCTCAGGACTGAAGCTTTCTTT. Based on the CDR3 plus reference TRBV28 and TRBJ1-1, the full variable domain is DVKVTQSSRYLVKRTGEKVFLECVQDMDHENMFWYRQDPGLGLRLIYFSYDVKMKEKGDIPEGYSVSREKKERFSLILESASTNQTSMYLCASSLGLRTEAFFGQGTRLTVV.

The gene calls are TRBV28 and TRBJ1-6; D remains ambiguous. This CDR3 has 16 amino acids. Germline V gene data show CDR1 as MDHEN and CDR2 as SYDVKM. V lost 7 bases and J lost 0, with 13 bases in between. The CDR3 DNA reads as TGTGCCAGCACTTCCCTGGGGTTCTCCTATAATTCACCCCTCCACTTT. Translated: CASTSLGFSYNSPLHF. Together with reference TRBV28 and TRBJ1-6, the CDR3 gives the full variable domain: DVKVTQSSRYLVKRTGEKVFLECVQDMDHENMFWYRQDPGLGLRLIYFSYDVKMKEKGDIPEGYSVSREKKERFSLILESASTNQTSMYLCASTSLGFSYNSPLHFGNGTRLTVT.